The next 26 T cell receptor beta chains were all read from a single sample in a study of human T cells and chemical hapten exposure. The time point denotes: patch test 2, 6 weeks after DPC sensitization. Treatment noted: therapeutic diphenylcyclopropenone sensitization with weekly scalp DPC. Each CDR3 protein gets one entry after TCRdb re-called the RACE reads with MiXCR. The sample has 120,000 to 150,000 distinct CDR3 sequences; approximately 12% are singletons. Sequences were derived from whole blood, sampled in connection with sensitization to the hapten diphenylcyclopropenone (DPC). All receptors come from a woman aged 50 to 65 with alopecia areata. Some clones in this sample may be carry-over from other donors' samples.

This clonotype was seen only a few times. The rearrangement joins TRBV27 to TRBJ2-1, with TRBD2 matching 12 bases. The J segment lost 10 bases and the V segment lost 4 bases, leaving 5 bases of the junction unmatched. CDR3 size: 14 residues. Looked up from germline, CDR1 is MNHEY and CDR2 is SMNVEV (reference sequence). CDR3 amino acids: CASSSPGLAGEQFF. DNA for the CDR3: TGTGCCAGCAGTTCCCCCGGACTAGCGGGGGAGCAGTTCTTC.

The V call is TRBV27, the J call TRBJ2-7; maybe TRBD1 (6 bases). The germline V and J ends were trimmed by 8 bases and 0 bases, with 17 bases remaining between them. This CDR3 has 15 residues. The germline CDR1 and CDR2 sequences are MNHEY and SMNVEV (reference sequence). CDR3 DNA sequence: TGTGCCAGCCGCACCCAGACAGGCTCCTCCTACGAGCAGTACTTC. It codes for CASRTQTGSSYEQYF.

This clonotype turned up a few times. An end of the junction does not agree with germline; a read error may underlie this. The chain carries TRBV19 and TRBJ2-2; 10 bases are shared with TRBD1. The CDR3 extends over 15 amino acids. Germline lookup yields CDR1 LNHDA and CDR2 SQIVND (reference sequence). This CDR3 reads CASSIVGTGAGELFF. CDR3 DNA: TGTGCCAGTAGCATAGTCGGGACAGGGGCCGGGGAGCTGTTTTTT.

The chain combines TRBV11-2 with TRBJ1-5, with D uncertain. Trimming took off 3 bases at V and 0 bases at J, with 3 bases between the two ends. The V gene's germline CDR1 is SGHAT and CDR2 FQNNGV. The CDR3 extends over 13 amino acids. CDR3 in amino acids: CASSFNSNQPQHF. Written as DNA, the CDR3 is TGTGCCAGCAGCTTTAATAGCAATCAGCCCCAGCATTTT.

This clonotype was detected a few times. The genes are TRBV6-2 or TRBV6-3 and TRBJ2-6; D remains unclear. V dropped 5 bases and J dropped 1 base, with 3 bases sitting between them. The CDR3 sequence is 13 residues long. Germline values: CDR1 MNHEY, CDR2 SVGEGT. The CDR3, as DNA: TGTGCCAGCAGTAAGTCTGGGGCCAACGTCCTGACTTTC. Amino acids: CASSKSGANVLTF.

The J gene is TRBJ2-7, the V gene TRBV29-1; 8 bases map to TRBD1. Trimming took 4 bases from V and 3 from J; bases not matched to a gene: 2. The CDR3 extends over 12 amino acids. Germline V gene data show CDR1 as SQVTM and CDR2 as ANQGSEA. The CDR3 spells CSVGGQGYEQYF. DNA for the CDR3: TGCAGCGTTGGTGGACAGGGCTACGAGCAGTACTTC.

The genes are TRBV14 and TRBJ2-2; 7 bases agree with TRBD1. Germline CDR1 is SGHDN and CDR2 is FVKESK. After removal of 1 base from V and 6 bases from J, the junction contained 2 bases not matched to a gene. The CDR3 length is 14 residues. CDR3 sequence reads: CASSQATGAGELFF. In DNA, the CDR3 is TGTGCCAGCAGCCAAGCTACAGGGGCCGGGGAGCTGTTTTTT.

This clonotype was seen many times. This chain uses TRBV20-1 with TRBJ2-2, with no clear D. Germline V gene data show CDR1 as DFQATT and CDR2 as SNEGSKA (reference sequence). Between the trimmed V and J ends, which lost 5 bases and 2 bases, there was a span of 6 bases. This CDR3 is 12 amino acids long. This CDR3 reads CSARTNTGELFF. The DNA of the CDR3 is TGCAGTGCTCGCACAAACACCGGGGAGCTGTTTTTT.

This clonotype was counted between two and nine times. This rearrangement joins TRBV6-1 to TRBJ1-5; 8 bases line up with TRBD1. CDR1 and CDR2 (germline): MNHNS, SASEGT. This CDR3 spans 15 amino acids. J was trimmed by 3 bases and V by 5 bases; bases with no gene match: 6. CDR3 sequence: CASSTKGQDNQPQHF. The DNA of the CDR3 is TGTGCCAGCAGTACCAAGGGACAGGACAATCAGCCCCAGCATTTT.

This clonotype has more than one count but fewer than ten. The CDR3 nucleotides read TGTGCCAGCAGTGAAGCAAATGGATCTAACTATGGCTACACCTTC. Its translation is CASSEANGSNYGYTF. The gene calls are TRBV6-1 and TRBJ1-2; no clear D. The length of the CDR3 is 15 residues. CDR1 and CDR2 (germline): MNHNS, SASEGT. Trimming took 0 bases from V and 0 from J, leaving 8 bases between them.

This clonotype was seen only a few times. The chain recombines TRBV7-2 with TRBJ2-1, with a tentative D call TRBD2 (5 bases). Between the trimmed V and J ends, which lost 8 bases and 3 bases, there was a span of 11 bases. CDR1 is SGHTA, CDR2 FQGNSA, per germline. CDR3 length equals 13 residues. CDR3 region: CASGGLLYNEQFF. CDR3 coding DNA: TGTGCCAGCGGTGGACTTCTCTACAATGAGCAGTTCTTC.

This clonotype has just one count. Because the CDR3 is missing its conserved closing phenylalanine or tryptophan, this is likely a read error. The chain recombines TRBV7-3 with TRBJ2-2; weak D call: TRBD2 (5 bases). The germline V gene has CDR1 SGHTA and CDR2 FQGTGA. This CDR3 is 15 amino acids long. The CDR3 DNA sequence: TGTGCCAGCAGCTTAGCGGCGGGTGACACCGCGGAGCTGTTTATT. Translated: CASSLAAGDTAELFI.

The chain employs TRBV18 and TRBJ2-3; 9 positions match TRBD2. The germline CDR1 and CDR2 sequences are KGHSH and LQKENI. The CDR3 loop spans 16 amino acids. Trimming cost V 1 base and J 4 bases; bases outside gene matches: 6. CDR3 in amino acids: CASSPLAGGIPDTQYF. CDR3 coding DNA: TGTGCCAGCTCACCACTCGCGGGGGGGATCCCAGATACGCAGTATTTT.

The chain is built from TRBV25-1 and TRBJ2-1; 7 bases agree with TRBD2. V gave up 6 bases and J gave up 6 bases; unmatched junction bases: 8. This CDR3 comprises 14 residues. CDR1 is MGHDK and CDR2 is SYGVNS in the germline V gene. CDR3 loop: CASRGAGVSNEQFF. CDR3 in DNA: TGTGCCAGCAGAGGGGCGGGAGTGTCCAATGAGCAGTTCTTC.

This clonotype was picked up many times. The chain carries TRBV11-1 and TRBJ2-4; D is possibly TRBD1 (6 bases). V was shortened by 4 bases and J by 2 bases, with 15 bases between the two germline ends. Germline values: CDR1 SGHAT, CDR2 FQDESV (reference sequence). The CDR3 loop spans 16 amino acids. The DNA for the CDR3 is TGTGCCAGCAGCTCACAGGGAGACGGTTCCAAAAACATTCAGTACTTC. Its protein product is CASSSQGDGSKNIQYF. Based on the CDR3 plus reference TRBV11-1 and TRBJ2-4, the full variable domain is EAEVAQSPRYKITEKSQAVAFWCDPISGHATLYWYRQILGQGPELLVQFQDESVVDDSQLPKDRFSAERLKGVDSTLKIQPAELGDSAMYLCASSSQGDGSKNIQYFGAGTRLSVL.

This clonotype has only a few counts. In nucleotides, the CDR3 is TGTGCCAGCAGCTACCCGCGGGGGAGCACCGGGGAGCTGTTTTTT. It specifies CASSYPRGSTGELFF. The chain recombines TRBV5-6 with TRBJ2-2; 7 bases match TRBD2. J lost 4 bases, V lost 3 bases, and 6 bases had no gene match. CDR3 length equals 15 residues. Germline CDR1 SGHDT, CDR2 YYEEEE.

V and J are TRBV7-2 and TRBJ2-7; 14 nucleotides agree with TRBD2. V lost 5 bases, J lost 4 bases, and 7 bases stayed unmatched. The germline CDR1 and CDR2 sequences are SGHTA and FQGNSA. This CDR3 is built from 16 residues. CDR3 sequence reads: CASSVGLAGGKYEQYF. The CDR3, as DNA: TGTGCCAGCAGCGTTGGACTAGCGGGAGGAAAGTACGAGCAGTACTTC.

CDR3 in DNA: TGTGCCAGCAGCCCATGGGACAGGGATTTCCACGAGCAGTACTTC. Amino acid sequence: CASSPWDRDFHEQYF. J is TRBJ2-7 and V is TRBV12-3 or TRBV12-4, with 9 nucleotides matching TRBD1. This CDR3 has 15 residues. With 6 bases clipped from V and 5 bases from J, the junction kept 11 bases outside the gene matches.

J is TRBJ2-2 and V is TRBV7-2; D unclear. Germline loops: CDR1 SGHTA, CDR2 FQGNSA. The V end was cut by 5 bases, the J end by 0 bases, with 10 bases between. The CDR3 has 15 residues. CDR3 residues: CASSLSVTNTGELFF. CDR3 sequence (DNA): TGTGCCAGCAGCCTGAGCGTTACGAACACCGGGGAGCTGTTTTTT.

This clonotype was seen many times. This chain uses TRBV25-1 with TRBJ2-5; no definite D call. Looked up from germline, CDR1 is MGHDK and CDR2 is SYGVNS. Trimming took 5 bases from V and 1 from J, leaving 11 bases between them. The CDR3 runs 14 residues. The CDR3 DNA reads TGTGCCAGCAGTTCTGGGTGGGGCCAAGAGACCCAGTACTTC. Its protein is CASSSGWGQETQYF.

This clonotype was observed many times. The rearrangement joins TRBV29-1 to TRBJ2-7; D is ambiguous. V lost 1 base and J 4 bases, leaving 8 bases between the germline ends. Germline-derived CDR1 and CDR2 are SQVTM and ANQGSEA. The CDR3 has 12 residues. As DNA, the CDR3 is TGCAGCGTTGAAGTGGGCAGGTACGAGCAGTACTTC. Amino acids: CSVEVGRYEQYF.

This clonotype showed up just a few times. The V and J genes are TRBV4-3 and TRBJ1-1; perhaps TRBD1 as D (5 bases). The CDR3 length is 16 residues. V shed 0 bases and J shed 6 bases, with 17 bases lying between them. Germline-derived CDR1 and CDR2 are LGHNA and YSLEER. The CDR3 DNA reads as TGCGCCAGCAGCCAAGATTGGGGCCGGAACAAGGCTGAAGCTTTCTTT. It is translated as CASSQDWGRNKAEAFF.

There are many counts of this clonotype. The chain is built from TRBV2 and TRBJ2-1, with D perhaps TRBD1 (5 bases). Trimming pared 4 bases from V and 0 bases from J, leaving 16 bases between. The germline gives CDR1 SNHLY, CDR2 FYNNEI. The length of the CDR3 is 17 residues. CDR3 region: CASSAPQGPSSYNEQFF. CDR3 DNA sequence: TGTGCCAGCAGTGCCCCCCAGGGCCCAAGCTCCTACAATGAGCAGTTCTTC. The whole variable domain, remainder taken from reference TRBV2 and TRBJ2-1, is EPEVTQTPSHQVTQMGQEVILRCVPISNHLYFYWYRQILGQKVEFLVSFYNNEISEKSEIFDDQFSVERPDGSNFTLKIRSTKLEDSAMYFCASSAPQGPSSYNEQFFGPGTRLTVL.

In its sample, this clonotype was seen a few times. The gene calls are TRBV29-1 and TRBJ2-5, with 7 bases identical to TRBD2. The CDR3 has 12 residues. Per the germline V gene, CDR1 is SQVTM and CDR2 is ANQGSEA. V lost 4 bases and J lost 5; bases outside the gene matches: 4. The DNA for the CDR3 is TGCAGCGTTGTTACCGGGGGGGAGACCCAGTACTTC. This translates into CSVVTGGETQYF.

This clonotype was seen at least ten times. The CDR3 DNA follows: TGCAGGGCGGGAGACTCATCAAATGAGCAGTTCTTC. It specifies CRAGDSSNEQFF. This chain links TRBV29-1 with TRBJ2-1; TRBD2 matches at 7 bases. The CDR3 totals 12 residues. Germline CDR1 SQVTM, CDR2 ANQGSEA.

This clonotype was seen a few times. In nucleotides, the CDR3 is TGTGCCATCAGTGAACCAGCGGGGGACCGTCTTAGGGATACGCAGTATTTT. Translated: CAISEPAGDRLRDTQYF. The chain recombines TRBV10-3 with TRBJ2-3, with 8 bases lining up with TRBD2. J was trimmed by 6 bases and V by 3 bases; bases with no gene match: 14. The CDR3 spans 17 residues. Looked up from germline, CDR1 is ENHRY and CDR2 is SYGVKD.